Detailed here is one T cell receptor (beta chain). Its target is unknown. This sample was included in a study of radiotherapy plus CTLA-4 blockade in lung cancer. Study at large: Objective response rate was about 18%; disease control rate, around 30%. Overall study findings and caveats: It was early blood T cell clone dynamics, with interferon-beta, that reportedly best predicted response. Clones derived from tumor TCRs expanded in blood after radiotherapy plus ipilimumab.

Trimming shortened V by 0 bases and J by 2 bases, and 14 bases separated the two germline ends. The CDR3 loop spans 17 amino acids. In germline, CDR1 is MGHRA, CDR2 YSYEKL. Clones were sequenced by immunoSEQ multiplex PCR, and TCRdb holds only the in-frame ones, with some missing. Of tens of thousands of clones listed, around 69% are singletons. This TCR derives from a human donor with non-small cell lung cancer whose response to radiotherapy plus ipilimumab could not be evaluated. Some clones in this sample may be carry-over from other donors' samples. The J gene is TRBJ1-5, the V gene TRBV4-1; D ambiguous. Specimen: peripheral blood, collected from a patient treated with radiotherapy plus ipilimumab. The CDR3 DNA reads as TGCGCCAGCAGCCAAGATCTAGGCTTCCGGGGCAATCAGCCCCAGCATTTT. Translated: CASSQDLGFRGNQPQHF.